This T cell receptor beta chain was found in a study of T cell responses to AZD1222 COVID-19 vaccine. About the research overall: The analysis combined second doses at about 4 or about 12 weeks. The study's findings and limits: The study found Spike-specific TCR breadth and depth rose after two AZD1222 doses. Mapped onto spike, vaccine-associated CD4 TCRs spanned it and were dominant at 160-218 and 743-854. Variant regions that are unmutated are reportedly the target of nearly half of spike-specific TCRs.

Measured with immunoSEQ multiplex PCR; TCRdb has only the in-frame clones, and not every one. The sample lists 150,000 to 200,000 clones, 85% to 95% occurring once. The CDR3 covers 14 residues. Trimming took off 4 bases at V and 1 base at J, with 10 bases between the two ends. Germline V lookup: CDR1 SGHVS, CDR2 FQNEAQ. A single count supports this clone. Its cognate antigen is unknown. The clonotype comes from an adult in good health. This rearrangement joins TRBV7-8 to TRBJ1-1; tentative D call: TRBD1 (5 bases). This specimen was peripheral blood, taken on day 0 of AZD1222 vaccination. CDR3 DNA: TGTGCCAGCAGCTCGGGACTCACGAACACTGAAGCTTTCTTT. Protein product: CASSSGLTNTEAFF.